This passage covers 20 T cell receptor beta chains from one sample sequenced in a study of beta chain features in type 1 diabetes. Every bit of the isolated RNA underwent reverse transcription, so sequencing read expressed TCRB transcripts. This table comes from immunoSEQ multiplex PCR, and its TCRdb copy is limited to in-frame clones, with some not included. The profile shows around 250,000 clones, 25% to 30% of them singletons. Sequenced material: central memory CD4+ T cells from blood. These receptors came from a man between 25 and 39 years old in good health.

Only a few counts were recorded for this clone. This chain links TRBV25-1 with TRBJ2-7; the match to TRBD1 covers 10 bases. This CDR3 has 15 residues. Germline CDR1 MGHDK, CDR2 SYGVNS. Germline trimming cut 0 bases from V and 6 bases from J; bases unmatched to any gene: 5. CDR3 in DNA: TGTGCCAGCAGTGAATATAGGGGACAGGGGAGCGAGCAGTACTTC. It codes for CASSEYRGQGSEQYF.

The chain is built from TRBV19 and TRBJ2-1; tentative D call: TRBD2 (7 bases). Germline CDR1 is LNHDA and CDR2 is SQIVND (reference sequence). The CDR3 is made up of 14 amino acids. Trimming left V 5 bases short and J 6 bases short, with 14 bases between. The CDR3 DNA sequence: TGTGCCAGTAGTTGGGAGGGGGAGAGCAATGAGCAGTTCTTC. Its translation is CASSWEGESNEQFF.

This clone was seen more than once but under ten times. The V call is TRBV5-1, the J call TRBJ2-2; possibly TRBD1 or TRBD2 for D (5 bases each). Germline values: CDR1 SGHRS, CDR2 YFSETQ. V was cut by 1 base and J by 2 bases, with 18 bases left in between. The CDR3 covers 18 residues. CDR3 sequence reads: CASSLYGAQLENTGELFF. The CDR3 DNA reads as TGCGCCAGCAGCTTGTACGGGGCCCAACTTGAAAACACCGGGGAGCTGTTTTTT.

The chain recombines TRBV11-2 with TRBJ2-3; D remains unclear. Germline CDR1 reads SGHAT; CDR2 reads FQNNGV. Trimming took off 0 bases at V and 5 bases at J, with 9 bases between the two ends. The CDR3 covers 14 residues. The CDR3 region has the DNA TGTGCCAGCAGCTTAGATCTAGACCAAGATACGCAGTATTTT. Translation gives CASSLDLDQDTQYF.

The V call is TRBV30, the J call TRBJ2-3, with 8 bases matching TRBD2. Germline trimming cut 1 base from V and 2 bases from J; bases unmatched to any gene: 5. Germline lookup yields CDR1 GTSNPN and CDR2 SVGIG (reference sequence). CDR3 length equals 15 residues. DNA of the CDR3: TGTGCCTGGAGTGCGGGGGGGAGTTACACAGATACGCAGTATTTT. It is translated as CAWSAGGSYTDTQYF.

V usage is TRBV15 and J usage is TRBJ2-1; possible D gene TRBD2, 6 bases. CDR1 LNHNV and CDR2 YYDKDF come from the germline V gene (reference sequence). This CDR3 has 19 residues. The germline V and J ends were trimmed by 3 bases and 0 bases, with 21 bases remaining between them. This chain's CDR3 is CATSSLGGQAGTSYNEQFF. The CDR3 region has the DNA TGTGCCACCAGCAGTCTCGGAGGGCAGGCGGGAACCTCCTACAATGAGCAGTTCTTC.

This rearrangement joins TRBV9 to TRBJ2-3; D is ambiguous. Trimming shortened V by 3 bases and J by 3 bases, and 11 bases separated the two germline ends. Per the germline V gene, CDR1 is SGDLS and CDR2 is YYNGEE. This CDR3 spans 14 amino acids. CDR3 in amino acids: CASSGLGATDTQYF. The DNA for the CDR3 is TGTGCCAGCAGCGGGCTAGGCGCGACAGATACGCAGTATTTT.

This chain uses TRBV7-9 with TRBJ2-7; 7 positions match TRBD2. J gave up 3 bases and V 0 bases, and 2 bases lay outside the gene matches. The V gene's germline CDR1 is SEHNR and CDR2 FQNEAQ (reference sequence). CDR3 length: 14 amino acids. In DNA form, the CDR3 reads TGTGCCAGCAGCTTAGCGGGGGACTACTACGAGCAGTACTTC. Protein product: CASSLAGDYYEQYF.

V is TRBV9 and J is TRBJ2-1, with 13 bases that match TRBD2. From germline, CDR1 is SGDLS and CDR2 YYNGEE. This CDR3 region has 16 residues. With V trimmed by 4 bases and J by 5 bases, 6 bases remained unmatched. The CDR3 loop is CASSLAGLAGDNEQFF. CDR3 nucleotides: TGTGCCAGCAGCCTCGCCGGACTAGCGGGAGACAATGAGCAGTTCTTC.

The chain is built from TRBV9 and TRBJ1-3; D unclear. CDR1 SGDLS and CDR2 YYNGEE come from the germline V gene. The CDR3 covers 16 residues. V lost 3 bases to trimming and J lost 0 bases, with 13 bases between them. The CDR3 nucleotides are TGTGCCAGCAGCGCTTTGGACGGAAGCTCTGGAAACACCATATATTTT. Protein sequence: CASSALDGSSGNTIYF.

This clone was detected only a few times. The V call is TRBV7-2, the J call TRBJ2-3; no clear D. The germline V gene has CDR1 SGHTA and CDR2 FQGNSA. The V gene lost 7 bases and the J gene lost 7 bases, with 12 bases spanning the gap. This CDR3 has 12 residues. In DNA form, the CDR3 reads TGTGCCAGCACAGCTTTTACGTATACGCAGTATTTT. It is translated as CASTAFTYTQYF.

The V gene is TRBV18, the J gene TRBJ1-1; D ambiguous. CDR1 and CDR2 (germline): KGHSH, LQKENI. The CDR3 has 16 residues. Trimming removed 3 bases at V and 5 bases at J, with 19 bases between. The CDR3 DNA sequence: TGTGCCAGCTCACCGGGCAGCCAAAAGTCGGAGACTGAAGCTTTCTTT. Its protein product is CASSPGSQKSETEAFF.

The sample holds a few counts of this clone. The chain couples TRBV4-3 to TRBJ2-1, with 7 bases fitting TRBD2. Unmatched junction bases numbered 8, after V lost 0 bases and J lost 0 bases. This CDR3 is built from 18 residues. Germline lookup yields CDR1 LGHNA and CDR2 YSLEER. CDR3 sequence reads: CASSQDIPRTSSYNEQFF. CDR3 nucleotide sequence: TGCGCCAGCAGCCAAGACATCCCCCGGACTAGCTCCTACAATGAGCAGTTCTTC.

This chain joins TRBV2 and TRBJ2-1, with D unresolved. Germline V lookup: CDR1 SNHLY, CDR2 FYNNEI. V lost 3 bases and J lost 2, with 8 bases in between. The CDR3 loop spans 14 amino acids. CDR3 residues: CASSDSAAYNEQFF. The CDR3 DNA follows: TGTGCCAGCAGTGACAGCGCTGCCTACAATGAGCAGTTCTTC.

In this sample, this clone turned up once. The CDR3 reads CASSFRFTSSYEQYF. DNA of the CDR3: TGTGCCAGCAGTTTTAGGTTTACTAGCTCCTACGAGCAGTACTTC. The chain combines TRBV27 with TRBJ2-7; tentative D call: TRBD2 (5 bases). In germline, CDR1 is MNHEY, CDR2 SMNVEV (reference sequence). The CDR3 spans 15 residues. Deletions cut 3 bases from V and 0 bases from J, with 12 bases between.

There are a few counts of this clone. This chain joins TRBV29-1 and TRBJ1-1; TRBD1 is a possible D gene (5 bases). Trimming removed 3 bases at V and 8 bases at J, with 7 bases between. In germline, CDR1 is SQVTM, CDR2 ANQGSEA. CDR3 length: 10 amino acids. The CDR3 region is CSVEGVEAFF. The CDR3 DNA reads as TGCAGCGTTGAGGGGGTCGAAGCTTTCTTT.

This clone came up a few times. The chain recombines TRBV5-1 with TRBJ1-4; possibly TRBD1 for D (5 bases). Deletions cut 1 base from V and 5 bases from J, with 15 bases between. This CDR3 has 16 amino acids. Germline lookup yields CDR1 SGHRS and CDR2 YFSETQ. The CDR3 DNA is TGCGCCAGCAGCTTGACCGGGACGGCGAAGAATGAAAAACTGTTTTTT. This codes for CASSLTGTAKNEKLFF.

This clone was detected a few times. The chain recombines TRBV5-5 with TRBJ2-4; D unclear. CDR1 is SGHKS and CDR2 is YYEKEE in the germline V gene (reference sequence). The ends were cut back, 0 bases at V and 0 bases at J, with 10 bases in the middle. This CDR3 contains 16 residues. CDR3 sequence reads: CASSLEGSVAKNIQYF. As DNA, the CDR3 is TGTGCCAGCAGCTTGGAAGGCTCCGTAGCCAAAAACATTCAGTACTTC. Based on the CDR3 plus reference TRBV5-5 and TRBJ2-4, the full variable domain is DAGVTQSPTHLIKTRGQQVTLRCSPISGHKSVSWYQQVLGQGPQFIFQYYEKEERGRGNFPDRFSARQFPNYSSELNVNALLLGDSALYLCASSLEGSVAKNIQYFGAGTRLSVL.

This clone has a single count. The CDR3, as DNA: TGTGCCTGGATGGTAGCAGCGAACACTGAAGCTTTCTTT. Amino acids: CAWMVAANTEAFF. J is TRBJ1-1 and V is TRBV30; D is uncertain. With 4 bases removed from V and 1 base from J, the gap between germline ends came to 10 bases. The CDR3 loop spans 13 amino acids. The germline V gene encodes CDR1 GTSNPN and CDR2 SVGIG (reference sequence).

This clone was found once. This chain links TRBV5-6 with TRBJ1-2; 7 nucleotides match TRBD1. V lost 4 bases and J lost 3; bases outside the gene matches: 6. CDR3 length: 14 residues. Germline V lookup: CDR1 SGHDT, CDR2 YYEEEE. DNA of the CDR3: TGTGCCAGCAGCGCGGGACAGACATACTATGGCTACACCTTC. This sequence encodes CASSAGQTYYGYTF.